This section outlines one T cell receptor beta chain sequence together with its context. This sample stems from a study of blood T cell repertoires in COVID-19. This CDR3 spans 14 amino acids. V trimming: 5 bases; J trimming: 8 bases; junction bases outside the gene matches: 8. CDR1 is SNHLY and CDR2 is FYNNEI in the germline V gene. The method was immunoSEQ multiplex PCR; TCRdb's version includes in-frame clones alone and lacks a portion of them. The table includes about half a million clones, nearly 90% detected once. The receptor's source is a man aged 18 to 29 with COVID-19, enrolled during active disease. V gene TRBV2 combines with J gene TRBJ1-2, with 10 bases that match TRBD1. The sample was peripheral blood. The CDR3 protein is CASSRPGTGAGYTF. The CDR3 DNA is TGTGCCAGCAGTAGACCCGGGACAGGGGCCGGCTACACCTTC.